This TCR beta chain is from a study of breast tumors, draining lymph nodes, adjacent tissues. The study's findings and limits: Compared with lymph nodes, tumors were less diverse; compared with nontumor tissue, more. Data fit most tumor T cells coming from lymph node, expanding in tumor. Tumor and nontumor repertoires were significantly more similar in luminal-like than in basal-like breast cancer.

As concerns this clonotype: The antigen is unknown. A read error may produce the germline difference seen at one junction end.

The germline CDR1 and CDR2 sequences are SGHRS and YFSETQ. The CDR3 spans 13 residues. TCRdb ran MiXCR on the multiplex PCR reads and lists one entry per CDR3 protein. The sample includes 70,000 or so distinct CDR3 sequences, 40% to 45% of them seen just once. This sequence joins TRBV5-1 and TRBJ2-6; 10 positions match TRBD1. The source is a female donor with breast cancer. Some clones in this sample may be carry-over from other donors' samples. The sample consisted of breast tumor tissue. CDR3 amino acids: CASSSRQGATEAF. The CDR3 nucleotides are TGCGCCAGCAGCTCCAGACAGGGGGCCACTGAAGCTTTC.